The 16 T cell receptor beta chains given below trace back to one sample, sequenced in a study of regulatory T cells in long-lasting Graves disease. According to the study, TCR beta libraries were built with iRepertoire HTBI primers and CDR3-region Arm-PCR. Each CDR3 protein gets one entry after TCRdb re-called the multiplex PCR reads with MiXCR. The data hold fewer than 650,000 distinct CDR3 sequences, with about 16% observed a single time. Time point denoted: newly diagnosed GD, antithyroid drugs for less than 3 months. The TCR library used RNA extracted from PBMCs. These sequences were also reported in another study, on T cells in Graves' hyperthyroidism and ophthalmopathy.

Sequencing was performed on peripheral blood mononuclear cells (PBMCs), taken at new diagnosis, from a patient treated with antithyroid drugs. The receptors come from a man younger than 30 with Graves disease.

This clonotype has ten or more counts. The chain couples TRBV10-3 to TRBJ1-1, with TRBD1 matching over 7 bases. Germline assignment: CDR1 ENHRY and CDR2 SYGVKD. V shed 6 bases, J shed 5 bases, and the junction held 6 bases outside the gene matches. The CDR3 is made up of 13 amino acids. For the CDR3, the DNA is TGTGCCATCAGAAAGGGGGCAGATACTGAAGCTTTCTTT. This encodes CAIRKGADTEAFF.

V is TRBV5-1 and J is TRBJ1-2, with D tentatively TRBD1 (6 bases). Trimming stripped 2 bases from V and 2 bases from J, with 13 bases between. The CDR3 runs 15 residues. Germline V gene sequence: CDR1 SGHRS, CDR2 YFSETQ. Here the CDR3 reads CASSLQGGRNYGYTF. The CDR3 coding sequence is TGCGCCAGCAGCTTACAGGGCGGGCGAAACTATGGCTACACCTTC.

This clonotype was detected many times. This sequence joins TRBV20-1 and TRBJ2-1, with 11 bases aligning to TRBD1. CDR1 is DFQATT and CDR2 is SNEGSKA in the germline V gene (reference sequence). The V segment lost 3 bases and the J segment 2 bases; nucleotides outside the gene matches: 12. The CDR3 contains 18 residues. The DNA for the CDR3 is TGCAGTGCTAGCGACTCATTCGGGACAGGGGGGCCCTACAATGAGCAGTTCTTC. Amino acid sequence: CSASDSFGTGGPYNEQFF.

In its sample, this clonotype was seen many times. This rearrangement joins TRBV30 to TRBJ2-7, with TRBD2 as a possible D gene (5 bases). The CDR3 is made up of 14 amino acids. Germline V gene sequence: CDR1 GTSNPN, CDR2 SVGIG (reference sequence). The V end was cut by 0 bases, the J end by 9 bases, with 18 bases between. As DNA, the CDR3 is TGTGCCTGGAGTGTCGTCGGACTCCCCGTTGGGCAGTACTTC. Protein sequence: CAWSVVGLPVGQYF.

Comments on this clonotype: The junction and the germline gene differ at one end; a read error may be behind it. The chain combines TRBV6-1 with TRBJ2-1; TRBD1 agrees at 11 bases. The CDR3 consists of 16 residues. Germline V gene lookup returns CDR1 MNHNS and CDR2 SASEGT. The CDR3 DNA follows: TGTGCCAGCAGCCGTCGGGACAGGGGGTTAGGCAATGAGCAGCTCTTC. It yields the protein CASSRRDRGLGNEQLF.

The chain has TRBV20-1 and TRBJ2-3, with D tentatively TRBD1 (7 bases). The V gene lost 0 bases and the J gene lost 6 bases, with 13 bases spanning the gap. The CDR3 loop spans 14 amino acids. Looked up from germline, CDR1 is DFQATT and CDR2 is SNEGSKA (reference sequence). CDR3 sequence reads: CSARERAGQDTQYF. CDR3 nucleotides: TGCAGTGCTAGAGAAAGGGCGGGACAGGATACGCAGTATTTT.

This clonotype appeared a few times. The chain links TRBV27 to TRBJ2-2; D gene unclear. V lost 5 bases and J lost 4, with 11 bases in between. CDR1 and CDR2 from the germline V gene are MNHEY and SMNVEV (reference sequence). The CDR3 has 14 amino acids. The CDR3 here is CASSQDRVTGELFF. In DNA, the CDR3 is TGTGCCAGCAGTCAAGATCGTGTCACCGGGGAGCTGTTTTTT.

This clonotype has just a few counts. The gene calls are TRBV20-1 and TRBJ1-1, with TRBD1 matching over 8 bases. The J segment lost 1 base and the V segment lost 3 bases, leaving 7 bases of the junction unmatched. The CDR3 runs 15 residues. In germline, CDR1 is DFQATT, CDR2 SNEGSKA (reference sequence). This CDR3 reads CSARDRVRGNTEAFF. In nucleotides, the CDR3 is TGCAGTGCTAGGGACAGGGTTCGAGGGAACACTGAAGCTTTCTTT.

As concerns this clonotype: No conserved phenylalanine or tryptophan ends this CDR3, so it is likely a read error. V is TRBV29-1 and J is TRBJ1-2; D not certain. Germline V CDR1 and CDR2: SQVTM, ANQGSEA. The CDR3 contains 14 residues. The V gene lost 7 bases and the J gene lost 1 base, with 16 bases spanning the gap. The CDR3 DNA reads as TGCAGCGCTTCGCCCAGGACCCTTAACTATGGCTACACCTCC. Protein sequence: CSASPRTLNYGYTS.

A word on this clonotype: It may be a read error: a sequence one base away is much more abundant. This chain uses TRBV28 with TRBJ2-3, with 9 bases fitting TRBD1. The J call may not be correct, given that the DNA end is closer to TRBJ2-1. Germline V gene sequence: CDR1 MDHEN, CDR2 SYDVKM. This CDR3 comprises 15 residues. DNA for the CDR3: TGTGCCATACACCGGGACAGGGTATCCTGCAATGAGCAGTTCTTC. This sequence encodes CAIHRDRVSCNEQFF.

The chain is built from TRBV20-1 and TRBJ2-1; TRBD2 might be the D (6 bases). Trimming removed 1 base from V and 3 bases from J, with 13 bases in between. The germline gives CDR1 DFQATT, CDR2 SNEGSKA (reference sequence). The CDR3 consists of 15 residues. DNA for the CDR3: TGCAGTGCTAGAGTCGGGGGACCAGGCTACAATGAGCAGTTCTTC. Its translation: CSARVGGPGYNEQFF.

The rearrangement joins TRBV11-3 to TRBJ2-3; 11 bases agree with TRBD2. Germline CDR1 SGHNT, CDR2 YENEEA. V lost 5 bases and J lost 6; bases outside the gene matches: 10. CDR3 length: 16 amino acids. CDR3 in amino acids: CASSRVLAGDADTQYF. The CDR3 bases are TGTGCCAGCAGCCGCGTACTAGCGGGAGACGCGGATACGCAGTATTTT.

V and J are TRBV2 and TRBJ2-7; D call uncertain. The CDR3 contains 13 residues. With 6 bases removed from V and 1 base from J, the gap between germline ends came to 10 bases. The germline V gene encodes CDR1 SNHLY and CDR2 FYNNEI. CDR3 bases: TGTGCCAGCAGCGTAACAGTTTCCTACGAGCAGTACTTC. Encoded protein: CASSVTVSYEQYF.

This clonotype came up many times. The J gene is TRBJ2-7, the V gene TRBV29-1, with D possibly matching TRBD1 (6 bases). Germline V gene data show CDR1 as SQVTM and CDR2 as ANQGSEA. The CDR3 has 15 residues. The V end lost 4 bases, the J end lost 2 bases, and 18 bases lay between the germline ends. In DNA, the CDR3 is TGCAGCGTTGTGGGGGCAGAACCCGCTCCCTACGAGCAGTACTTC. This translates into CSVVGAEPAPYEQYF.

The table lists this clonotype with many counts. The rearrangement uses TRBV12-3 or TRBV12-4 and TRBJ1-2; tentative D call: TRBD1 (5 bases). V lost 3 bases and J lost 4, with 12 bases in between. The CDR3 spans 14 residues. The CDR3 is CASSFRVTIYGYTF. In DNA form, the CDR3 reads TGTGCCAGCAGTTTCAGGGTCACGATCTATGGCTACACCTTC.

This clonotype has at least ten counts. The V gene is TRBV7-2, the J gene TRBJ2-1; TRBD2 aligns across 9 bases. With 5 bases clipped from V and 8 bases from J, the junction kept 4 bases outside the gene matches. This CDR3 comprises 13 residues. CDR1 is SGHTA and CDR2 is FQGNSA in the germline V gene. CDR3 sequence (DNA): TGTGCCAGCAGCCCCAGCGGGGGGTATGAGCAGTTCTTC. Translated, it gives CASSPSGGYEQFF.